This T cell receptor beta chain was sequenced during a study of PD-L1 blockade in urothelial cancer. Study-wide background: Patients commenced atezolizumab in about 2014, and it was given at 1,200 mg intravenously every 3 weeks. Blood drawn 3 weeks (second dose) and 6 weeks after treatment start was analyzed. Specimens of blood held a median count of about 150,000 T cells.

Germline CDR1 is KGHSH and CDR2 is LQKENI. The CDR3 length is 15 residues. J gave up 5 bases and V 2 bases, and 5 bases lay outside the gene matches. A spike-in of synthetic TCR analog templates was added to each PCR. Sequencing was performed with immunoSEQ multiplex PCR; in TCRdb, only in-frame clones are kept and a portion is missing. The profile shows some 84,000 clones, roughly 80% of them singletons. The chain recombines TRBV18 with TRBJ2-3; 9 bases match TRBD2. This receptor was identified in a man aged 70-80 years with urothelial cancer. The source material was PBMCs, sampled around atezolizumab (anti-PD-L1) treatment. DNA for the CDR3: TGTGCCAGCTCACCATCTAGCGGGGTTCGAGATACGCAGTATTTT. Translated, it gives CASSPSSGVRDTQYF.